The 14 T cell receptor beta chains presented below share a single source sample, sequenced in a study of PD-1 blockade in classical Hodgkin lymphoma. All patients relapsed after autologous stem cell transplantation, and brentuximab vedotin exposure varied. Method: immunoSEQ multiplex PCR; TCRdb's copy keeps in-frame clones and lacks some. The sample gives about 110,000 clones, 80% to 90% of which show up once; 15% to 20% is in the top ten. Sequenced material: peripheral blood mononuclear cells (PBMCs), taken before the second cycle of nivolumab. These receptors were collected from a human donor with classical Hodgkin lymphoma.

The chain joins TRBV27 to TRBJ1-3; D gene unclear. The CDR3 loop spans 13 amino acids. The V end lost 6 bases, the J end lost 8 bases, and 14 bases lay between the germline ends. The germline gives CDR1 MNHEY, CDR2 SMNVEV (reference sequence). The CDR3 region has the DNA TGTGCCAGCAGCCGGGCCGCGGGTGACACCATATATTTT. This encodes CASSRAAGDTIYF.

This clone was found once. The chain is built from TRBV18 and TRBJ1-2; D ambiguous. The CDR3 contains 15 residues. Germline V CDR1 and CDR2: KGHSH, LQKENI. Trimming cost V 3 bases and J 4 bases, with 15 bases left between them. In DNA form, the CDR3 reads TGTGCCAGCTCACCTAACCCTGCAGAACCCTATGGCTACACCTTC. Translation gives CASSPNPAEPYGYTF.

This chain links TRBV28 with TRBJ2-3, with D possibly TRBD2 on 6 matching bases. Germline V gene sequence: CDR1 MDHEN, CDR2 SYDVKM. The CDR3 extends over 15 amino acids. Deletions cut 5 bases from V and 1 base from J, with 13 bases between. The CDR3 coding sequence is TGTGCCAGCAGTCTCCGACTAGTTGGCACAGATACGCAGTATTTT. It is translated as CASSLRLVGTDTQYF. Drawing the rest from reference TRBV28 and TRBJ2-3, the complete variable domain is DVKVTQSSRYLVKRTGEKVFLECVQDMDHENMFWYRQDPGLGLRLIYFSYDVKMKEKGDIPEGYSVSREKKERFSLILESASTNQTSMYLCASSLRLVGTDTQYFGPGTRLTVL.

In nucleotides, the CDR3 is TGTGCCAGCAGCTCCCATCCGGGCACCGGGGAGCTGTTTTTT. This sequence encodes CASSSHPGTGELFF. The chain links TRBV7-9 to TRBJ2-2; the D is unclear. V dropped 4 bases and J dropped 4 bases, with 10 bases sitting between them. Germline V gene data show CDR1 as SEHNR and CDR2 as FQNEAQ (reference sequence). CDR3 size: 14 residues. Variable domain in full (rest from reference TRBV7-9 and TRBJ2-2): DTGVSQNPRHKITKRGQNVTFRCDPISEHNRLYWYRQTLGQGPEFLTYFQNEAQLEKSRLLSDRFSAERPKGSFSTLEIQRTEQGDSAMYLCASSSHPGTGELFFGEGSRLTVL.

The V and J genes are TRBV7-9 and TRBJ2-7; possibly TRBD1 for D (6 bases). The CDR3 runs to 14 residues. V gave up 3 bases and J gave up 4 bases, with 13 bases separating them. Germline V gene data show CDR1 as SEHNR and CDR2 as FQNEAQ (reference sequence). CDR3 sequence reads: CASSFRDKLYEQYF. CDR3 sequence (DNA): TGTGCCAGCAGCTTCCGGGACAAGCTATACGAGCAGTACTTC.

The chain employs TRBV7-6 and TRBJ2-5; 14 bases map to TRBD2. Judging by the DNA end, TRBJ2-7 fits better; the J call may be wrong. The CDR3 extends over 16 amino acids. CDR1 and CDR2 from the germline V gene are SGHVS and FNYEAQ. The DNA for the CDR3 is TGTGCCAGCAGCGAGAGACTAGCGGGAGGGGGGTACGAGCAGTACTTC. It specifies CASSERLAGGGYEQYF.

The chain has TRBV19 and TRBJ1-1, with 8 bases matching TRBD1. The CDR3 length is 15 residues. J gave up 0 bases and V 4 bases, and 4 bases lay outside the gene matches. CDR1 and CDR2 (germline): LNHDA, SQIVND (reference sequence). The CDR3 here is CASSTGQGLNTEAFF. CDR3 nucleotides: TGTGCCAGTAGTACAGGACAGGGATTGAACACTGAAGCTTTCTTT.

The gene calls are TRBV30 and TRBJ2-7; 7 nucleotides line up with TRBD2. V was pared by 3 bases and J by 7 bases, with 12 bases of the junction left unmatched. Germline CDR1 reads GTSNPN; CDR2 reads SVGIG (reference sequence). CDR3 length: 14 amino acids. The CDR3 spells CAWRGRESGLEQYF. The CDR3 DNA sequence: TGTGCCTGGAGAGGGCGGGAGTCCGGTTTAGAGCAGTACTTC.

The chain employs TRBV4-3 and TRBJ2-7; weak D call: TRBD1 (5 bases). The V end lost 1 base, the J end lost 2 bases, and 12 bases lay between the germline ends. The CDR3 consists of 15 residues. The germline CDR1 and CDR2 sequences are LGHNA and YSLEER. CDR3 nucleotides: TGCGCCAGCAGCCAAGCAATTCAGGGTCCCTACGAGCAGTACTTC. Translated, it gives CASSQAIQGPYEQYF.

This clone has only one observation. The chain employs TRBV7-6 and TRBJ1-2, with a weak D call TRBD1 (5 bases). Trimming shortened V by 4 bases and J by 6 bases, and 21 bases separated the two germline ends. Germline lookup yields CDR1 SGHVS and CDR2 FNYEAQ. This CDR3 region has 16 residues. This CDR3 reads CASSSNPSGAGNGYTF. In nucleotides, the CDR3 is TGTGCCAGCAGCTCGAACCCCTCCGGGGCCGGGAATGGCTACACCTTC.

This chain joins TRBV4-3 and TRBJ2-1, with 10 bases lining up with TRBD2. The germline gives CDR1 LGHNA, CDR2 YSLEER. Trimming cost V 3 bases and J 8 bases; bases outside gene matches: 7. This CDR3 is 15 amino acids long. The CDR3, as DNA: TGCGCCAGCAGCCAGGGTACTAGCGGGGTTGATGAGCAGTTCTTC. Residues: CASSQGTSGVDEQFF.

The gene calls are TRBV6-5 and TRBJ2-1; D is ambiguous. The CDR3 runs to 16 residues. From germline, CDR1 is MNHEY and CDR2 SVGAGI. Trimming left V 1 base short and J 5 bases short, with 15 bases between. CDR3 in amino acids: CASSYFPAVSNNEQFF. CDR3 sequence (DNA): TGTGCCAGCAGTTACTTCCCCGCGGTCAGCAACAATGAGCAGTTCTTC.

This chain connects TRBV13 to TRBJ2-3; maybe TRBD2 (6 bases). CDR1 and CDR2 from the germline V gene are PRHDT and FYEKMQ (reference sequence). V was shortened by 1 base and J by 4 bases, with 12 bases between the two germline ends. The CDR3 sequence is 15 residues long. The CDR3 is CASSLVTTGADTQYF. CDR3 nucleotides: TGTGCCAGCAGCTTAGTTACTACGGGGGCAGATACGCAGTATTTT.

The rearrangement uses TRBV11-2 and TRBJ1-5; 11 nucleotides line up with TRBD1. With 5 bases clipped from V and 3 bases from J, the junction kept 9 bases outside the gene matches. The CDR3 has 17 residues. Germline values: CDR1 SGHAT, CDR2 FQNNGV. CDR3 in amino acids: CASSRTGGKIDNQPQHF. For the CDR3, the DNA is TGTGCCAGCAGCCGGACAGGGGGCAAGATAGACAATCAGCCCCAGCATTTT. Using reference TRBV11-2 and TRBJ1-5 for the parts outside the CDR3, the full variable domain is EAGVAQSPRYKIIEKRQSVAFWCNPISGHATLYWYQQILGQGPKLLIQFQNNGVVDDSQLPKDRFSAERLKGVDSTLKIQPAKLEDSAVYLCASSRTGGKIDNQPQHFGDGTRLSIL.